The 18 T cell receptor beta chains below come from one sample, sequenced in a study of blood T cell repertoires in COVID-19. Method: immunoSEQ multiplex PCR; TCRdb's copy keeps in-frame clones and lacks some. Of 150,000 to 200,000 clones listed, roughly 82% are singletons. The sequencing input was PBMCs or T cells enriched from blood (not recorded which). These receptors all come from an older woman with acute COVID-19.

This clone is a singleton in its sample. The genes are TRBV7-2 and TRBJ1-5, with 10 nucleotides matching TRBD1. CDR3 length: 14 amino acids. V shed 5 bases, J shed 7 bases, and the junction held 5 bases outside the gene matches. The germline V gene has CDR1 SGHTA and CDR2 FQGNSA. The CDR3 loop is CASSPTGGGQPQHF. The DNA of the CDR3 is TGTGCCAGCAGCCCGACAGGGGGCGGACAGCCCCAGCATTTT.

This sequence joins TRBV21-1 and TRBJ1-6. TRBV21-1 is assigned pseudogene status. The CDR3 contains 15 residues. CDR3 loop: CASNSVRETFPPLHF. The DNA for the CDR3 is TGTGCCAGCAATTCTGTCCGGGAGACATTTCCACCCCTCCACTTT.

This chain links TRBV30 with TRBJ2-2; TRBD1 matches 7 bases. Germline V gene data show CDR1 as GTSNPN and CDR2 as SVGIG (reference sequence). The CDR3 has 12 residues. Losses at the gene ends were 5 bases for V and 8 bases for J; bases not matched to a gene: 5. This CDR3 is CAWGSQGGELFF. The CDR3 DNA sequence: TGTGCCTGGGGGTCACAGGGGGGGGAGCTGTTTTTT.

The V call is TRBV24-1, the J call TRBJ2-2; D might be TRBD1 (5 bases). Per germline, CDR1 KGHDR and CDR2 SFDVKD. Trimming left V 4 bases short and J 4 bases short, with 12 bases between. The CDR3 runs to 15 residues. CDR3: CATSDSDKGTGELFF. CDR3 coding DNA: TGTGCCACCAGTGACTCGGACAAGGGCACCGGGGAGCTGTTTTTT.

This clone occurred a few times. V and J are TRBV30 and TRBJ1-6, with D possibly TRBD1 on 6 matching bases. V was cut by 1 base and J by 10 bases, with 14 bases left in between. The CDR3 length is 14 residues. Germline assignment: CDR1 GTSNPN and CDR2 SVGIG (reference sequence). CDR3 loop: CAWSGGAGGSPLHF. DNA for the CDR3: TGTGCCTGGAGTGGTGGCGCGGGGGGCTCACCCCTCCACTTT.

The V call is TRBV3-1 (or the pseudogene TRBV3-2), the J call TRBJ1-1, with D possibly being TRBD1 (6 bases). Germline-derived CDR1 and CDR2 are LGHDT and YNNKEL (reference sequence). V lost 1 base and J lost 5, with 11 bases in between. The CDR3 covers 14 residues. CDR3 nucleotide sequence: TGTGCCAGCAGCCAAGCAGGGGAGGGAACTGAAGCTTTCTTT. Translated, it gives CASSQAGEGTEAFF.

The J gene is TRBJ2-7, the V gene TRBV7-9; 10 bases line up with TRBD2. This CDR3 comprises 17 residues. Trimming cost V 4 bases and J 1 base; bases outside gene matches: 10. Looked up from germline, CDR1 is SEHNR and CDR2 is FQNEAQ (reference sequence). CDR3 amino acids: CASSWPTLAGGSYEQYF. Here the CDR3 DNA reads TGTGCCAGCAGCTGGCCTACCTTAGCGGGAGGATCCTACGAGCAGTACTTC.

V gene TRBV7-2 combines with J gene TRBJ1-6, with no clear D. The CDR3 extends over 17 amino acids. With 1 base removed from V and 0 bases from J, the gap between germline ends came to 10 bases. CDR1 is SGHTA, CDR2 FQGNSA, per germline. The CDR3 DNA is TGTGCCAGCAGCTTAGTTGGGGAGATCTCCTATAATTCACCCCTCCACTTT. It specifies CASSLVGEISYNSPLHF. Supplemented by reference TRBV7-2 and TRBJ1-6, the full variable domain reads GAGVSQSPSNKVTEKGKDVELRCDPISGHTALYWYRQSLGQGLEFLIYFQGNSAPDKSGLPSDRFSAERTGGSVSTLTIQRTQQEDSAVYLCASSLVGEISYNSPLHFGNGTRLTVT.

The V and J genes are TRBV3-1 (or the pseudogene TRBV3-2) and TRBJ1-1; no firm D call. The V and J ends lost 1 base and 6 bases respectively, with 12 bases between them. This CDR3 is 14 amino acids long. CDR1 LGHDT and CDR2 YNNKEL come from the germline V gene (reference sequence). In nucleotides, the CDR3 is TGTGCCAGCAGCCAAGTCACCCGCGGAGCTGAAGCTTTCTTT. This codes for CASSQVTRGAEAFF.

J is TRBJ1-1 and V is TRBV28, with a possible D match to TRBD1 (5 bases). V was cut by 6 bases and J by 0 bases, with 8 bases left in between. From germline, CDR1 is MDHEN and CDR2 SYDVKM. The CDR3 is made up of 13 amino acids. Here the CDR3 DNA reads TGTGCCAGCAGCCAAGGGGTGAACACTGAAGCTTTCTTT. Translated, it gives CASSQGVNTEAFF.

The J gene is TRBJ2-7, the V gene TRBV7-9; 7 bases are a match to TRBD1. CDR3 length equals 12 residues. Trimming cost V 4 bases and J 6 bases; bases outside gene matches: 3. CDR1 SEHNR and CDR2 FQNEAQ come from the germline V gene (reference sequence). CDR3 amino acids: CASSSTGVEQYV. The DNA of the CDR3 is TGTGCCAGCAGCTCAACAGGGGTCGAGCAGTACGTC.

The V call is TRBV19, the J call TRBJ1-1, with unresolved D. The CDR3 runs to 13 residues. Trimming took off 5 bases at V and 0 bases at J, with 7 bases between the two ends. Germline-derived CDR1 and CDR2 are LNHDA and SQIVND (reference sequence). CDR3 nucleotides: TGTGCCAGTAGTTTCAGGCTGAACACTGAAGCTTTCTTT. The encoded protein is CASSFRLNTEAFF. Supplemented by reference TRBV19 and TRBJ1-1, the full variable domain reads DGGITQSPKYLFRKEGQNVTLSCEQNLNHDAMYWYRQDPGQGLRLIYYSQIVNDFQKGDIAEGYSVSREKKESFPLTVTSAQKNPTAFYLCASSFRLNTEAFFGQGTRLTVV.

This sequence joins TRBV28 and TRBJ1-2, with 8 nucleotides matching TRBD1. CDR1 and CDR2 (germline): MDHEN, SYDVKM. The trim removed 10 bases at V and 7 bases at J, leaving 20 bases unmatched. The CDR3 extends over 16 amino acids. CDR3 amino acids: CAIFQGASLLLGGYTF. In DNA form, the CDR3 reads TGTGCCATTTTTCAGGGGGCCTCTTTGTTGCTTGGTGGCTACACCTTC.

V and J are TRBV6-5 and TRBJ2-2; the D gene is possibly TRBD1 (6 bases). V dropped 7 bases and J dropped 1 base, with 13 bases sitting between them. This CDR3 has 15 amino acids. Per germline, CDR1 MNHEY and CDR2 SVGAGI. CDR3 DNA: TGTGCCAGCATCCTAGCCAGGGGGAACACCGGGGAGCTGTTTTTT. It is translated as CASILARGNTGELFF.

V and J are TRBV24-1 and TRBJ2-1, with 7 bases matching TRBD1. CDR3 length equals 12 residues. Per germline, CDR1 KGHDR and CDR2 SFDVKD. V trimming: 6 bases; J trimming: 9 bases; junction bases outside the gene matches: 4. CDR3 sequence reads: CATSTGDIEQFF. CDR3 DNA sequence: TGTGCCACCAGTACAGGGGATATTGAGCAGTTCTTC.

The chain employs TRBV2 and TRBJ2-3, with TRBD2 matching 9 bases. Trimming removed 11 bases from V and 3 bases from J; junction bases left unmatched: 6. Per the germline V gene, CDR1 is SNHLY and CDR2 is FYNNEI. The CDR3 contains 13 residues. The CDR3 DNA follows: TGTGCCGGCGGGCGGGAGGGGACAGATACGCAGTATTTT. Residues: CAGGREGTDTQYF. Full variable domain (rest looked up from reference TRBV2 and TRBJ2-3): EPEVTQTPSHQVTQMGQEVILRCVPISNHLYFYWYRQILGQKVEFLVSFYNNEISEKSEIFDDQFSVERPDGSNFTLKIRSTKLEDSAMYFCAGGREGTDTQYFGPGTRLTVL.

The chain couples TRBV4-3 to TRBJ1-2, with D perhaps matching TRBD1 (5 bases). This CDR3 is 15 amino acids long. Germline V lookup: CDR1 LGHNA, CDR2 YSLEER. With 0 bases removed from V and 0 bases from J, the gap between germline ends came to 8 bases. The CDR3 coding sequence is TGCGCCAGCAGCCAAGATGGGGGGGCTAACTATGGCTACACCTTC. Translating it yields CASSQDGGANYGYTF.

In this sample, this clone turned up a few times. The gene calls are TRBV4-1 and TRBJ1-2; 7 nucleotides align to TRBD1. The germline CDR1 and CDR2 sequences are MGHRA and YSYEKL. The CDR3 totals 14 residues. Trimming at V came to 2 bases and at J to 5 bases, leaving 5 bases not matched to a gene. The CDR3 DNA sequence: TGCGCCAGCAGCCAACAGACAGGGCCTTATGGCTACACCTTC. Its translation: CASSQQTGPYGYTF.